This TCR beta chain was captured in a study of control samples from healthy donors and cancer patients. The CDR3 contains 15 residues. The germline V gene has CDR1 SGHTA and CDR2 FQGNSA. V lost 1 base and J 0 bases, leaving 7 bases between the germline ends. Data came from immunoSEQ multiplex PCR; TCRdb stores just in-frame clones and leaves some out. The sample has about 160,000 clones, roughly 94% seen once; the top ten hold under 8.5%. Sequencing was carried out using blood. The V gene is TRBV7-2, the J gene TRBJ2-1; TRBD2 is a possible D gene (6 bases). The TCR sequence derives from a woman aged 40 to 49 in good health. The CDR3: CASSLVGGSYNEQFF. Here the CDR3 DNA reads TGTGCCAGCAGCTTAGTGGGAGGCTCCTACAATGAGCAGTTCTTC. Full variable domain (missing parts from reference TRBV7-2 and TRBJ2-1): GAGVSQSPSNKVTEKGKDVELRCDPISGHTALYWYRQSLGQGLEFLIYFQGNSAPDKSGLPSDRFSAERTGGSVSTLTIQRTQQEDSAVYLCASSLVGGSYNEQFFGPGTRLTVL.